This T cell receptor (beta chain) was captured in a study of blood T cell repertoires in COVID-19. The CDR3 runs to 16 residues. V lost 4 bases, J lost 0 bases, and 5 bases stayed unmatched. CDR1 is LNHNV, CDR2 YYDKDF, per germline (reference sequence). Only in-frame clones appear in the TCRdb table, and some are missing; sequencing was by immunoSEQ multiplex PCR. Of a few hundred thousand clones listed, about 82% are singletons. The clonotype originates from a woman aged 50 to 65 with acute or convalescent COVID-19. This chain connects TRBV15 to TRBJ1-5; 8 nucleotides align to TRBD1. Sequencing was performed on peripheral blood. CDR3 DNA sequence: TGTGCCACCAGCAAAGATGGACAGGGTAGCAATCAGCCCCAGCATTTT. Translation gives CATSKDGQGSNQPQHF.